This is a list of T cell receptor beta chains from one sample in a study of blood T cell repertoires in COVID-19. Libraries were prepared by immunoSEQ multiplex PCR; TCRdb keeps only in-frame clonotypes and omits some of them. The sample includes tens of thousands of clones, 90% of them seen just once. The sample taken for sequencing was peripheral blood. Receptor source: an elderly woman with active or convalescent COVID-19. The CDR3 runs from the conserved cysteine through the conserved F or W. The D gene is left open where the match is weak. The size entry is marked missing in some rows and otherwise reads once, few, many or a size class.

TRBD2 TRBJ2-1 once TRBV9 TGTGCCAGCAGCGTAGGGCTAGCGGGAGTAAGCAATGAGCAGTTCTTC CASSVGLAGVSNEQFF
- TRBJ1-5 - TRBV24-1 TGTGCCACCAGTGATCCTGGGGCGTATCAGCCCCAGCATTTT CATSDPGAYQPQHF
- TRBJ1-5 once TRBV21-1 TGTGCCAGCAGCAAAGCACGCAGAGGATTGCCCCAGCATTTT CASSKARRGLPQHF
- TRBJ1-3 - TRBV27 TGTGCCAGCAGGGCGGGTGTGGGAAACACCATATATTTT CASRAGVGNTIYF
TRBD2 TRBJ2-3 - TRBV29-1 TGCAGCGTTTTCGGGTCAGGGAGGGGCACAGATACGCAGTATTTT CSVFGSGRGTDTQYF
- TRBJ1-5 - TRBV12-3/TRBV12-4 TGTGCCAGCAGGGAAAGCGGTCAGCCCCAGCATTTT CASRESGQPQHF
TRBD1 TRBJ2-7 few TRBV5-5 TGTGCCAGCAGCTCGGGACAGGGAACGGGGGAGCAGTACTTC CASSSGQGTGEQYF
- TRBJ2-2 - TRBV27 TGTGCCAGCAGTTTGATTAGGCAGGTCGCCCCCGGGGAGCTGTTTTTT CASSLIRQVAPGELFF
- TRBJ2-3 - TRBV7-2 TGTGCCAGCAGCAAAAGGGGGGAGGGGTTCACAGATACGCAGTATTTT CASSKRGEGFTDTQYF
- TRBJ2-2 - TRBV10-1 TGCGCCAGCAGCCTGGGAGGCCTAGGGGAGCTGTTTTTT CASSLGGLGELFF
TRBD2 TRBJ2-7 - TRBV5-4 TGTGCCAGCAGCTTCGCGGGAGGGGGGAACTACGAGCAGTATTTC CASSFAGGGNYEQYF
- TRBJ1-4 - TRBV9 TGTGCCAGCAGCGTAGGCGCTAATGAAAAACTGTTTTTT CASSVGANEKLFF
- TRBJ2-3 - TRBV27 TGTGCCAGCAGTCGTTACCACAAAACAGATACGCAGTATTTT CASSRYHKTDTQYF
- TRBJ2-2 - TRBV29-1 TGCAGCGTTTCAGGGTTCGCCGGGGAGCTGTTTTTT CSVSGFAGELFF
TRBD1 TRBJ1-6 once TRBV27 TGTGCCAGCAGTCCCGGGACAGGATATTCACCCCTCCACTTT CASSPGTGYSPLHF
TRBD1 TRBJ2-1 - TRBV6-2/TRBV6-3 TGTGCCAGCAGTTACGCCGGGACAGGGGGTGGCAATGAGCAGTTCTTC CASSYAGTGGGNEQFF